The source of this T cell receptor (beta chain) is a study of molecular identifiers for immune sequencing clone quantification. As for this clonotype: A much larger clone sits a single nucleotide away, making a read error possible.

CDR3 length: 15 residues. TCRdb reprocessed the PCR reads via MiXCR and lists one record per CDR3 protein. The table has tens of thousands of distinct CDR3 sequences, around 20% seen once. This sequence joins TRBV12-3 or TRBV12-4 and TRBJ1-4; 11 bases are a match to TRBD1. The source material was naive CD8+ T cells from blood, with Jurkat cell RNA spiked in. Subset denoted: FACS-sorted CD8+CD4-CCR7+CD45RA+ naive T cells. This TCR derives from a human donor in good health. Some libraries in this study had Jurkat cell RNA spiked in. CDR3 DNA: TGTGCCAGCCTGGGACAGGGGGAGAACCATGAAAAACCGTTTTTT. Translation gives CASLGQGENHEKPFF.